Presented here are 14 T cell receptor beta chains from one specimen sequenced in a study of OX40 agonist ivuxolimab in advanced cancers. Repertoires were generated with immunoSEQ multiplex PCR, while TCRdb's copy carries only in-frame clones and drops some. The table includes roughly 65,000 clones, around four fifths detected once. This specimen consisted of CD4+ or CD8+ T cells sorted from blood, obtained in a trial of the OX40 agonist ivuxolimab. The receptors stem from an adult with an advanced solid tumor such as melanoma, head and neck, liver or kidney cancer.

The V call is TRBV2, the J call TRBJ1-4; 10 nucleotides agree with TRBD1. Germline lookup yields CDR1 SNHLY and CDR2 FYNNEI. Trimming at V came to 5 bases and at J to 7 bases, leaving 4 bases not matched to a gene. CDR3 length: 14 amino acids. CDR3 protein: CASSQTGGLEKLFF. The CDR3 bases are TGTGCCAGCAGTCAGACAGGGGGCCTTGAAAAACTGTTTTTT. The entire variable domain, with the rest obtained from reference TRBV2 and TRBJ1-4, is as follows: EPEVTQTPSHQVTQMGQEVILRCVPISNHLYFYWYRQILGQKVEFLVSFYNNEISEKSEIFDDQFSVERPDGSNFTLKIRSTKLEDSAMYFCASSQTGGLEKLFFGSGTQLSVL.

This chain connects TRBV28 to TRBJ1-1; D is unclear. The CDR3 length is 13 residues. Germline V CDR1 and CDR2: MDHEN, SYDVKM. Deletions cut 6 bases from V and 0 bases from J, with 8 bases between. This CDR3 reads CASRKWVNTEAFF. The CDR3 DNA follows: TGTGCCAGCAGAAAATGGGTGAACACTGAAGCTTTCTTT.

The V call is TRBV5-1, the J call TRBJ1-1; no clear D. The CDR3 runs 15 residues. Germline-derived CDR1 and CDR2 are SGHRS and YFSETQ. Trimming left V 6 bases short and J 0 bases short, with 15 bases between. CDR3 sequence (DNA): TGCGCCAGCAATGTCAGGCCGAACTTGAACACTGAAGCTTTCTTT. Its translation: CASNVRPNLNTEAFF.

There are many counts of this clone. This chain uses TRBV6-5 with TRBJ2-7, with D possibly matching TRBD1 (5 bases). CDR1 is MNHEY and CDR2 is SVGAGI in the germline V gene. The CDR3 runs to 15 residues. Between the trimmed V and J ends, which lost 8 bases and 4 bases, there was a span of 21 bases. The CDR3 sequence is CASGPRAEPLYEQYV. The DNA for the CDR3 is TGTGCCAGCGGGCCCAGGGCAGAACCACTTTACGAGCAGTACGTC.

The rearrangement uses TRBV7-2 and TRBJ2-4; tentative D call: TRBD2 (6 bases). Germline CDR1 reads SGHTA; CDR2 reads FQGNSA. There are 15 residues in the CDR3. The ends were cut back, 4 bases at V and 8 bases at J, with 18 bases in the middle. The CDR3 coding sequence is TGTGCCAGCAGCTCATCTGGCGGGGCGAGGGACATTCAGTACTTC. The encoded protein is CASSSSGGARDIQYF.

The V call is TRBV28, the J call TRBJ2-7; 11 nucleotides line up with TRBD1. Germline-derived CDR1 and CDR2 are MDHEN and SYDVKM. This CDR3 is 15 amino acids long. J gave up 7 bases and V 5 bases, and 10 bases lay outside the gene matches. The CDR3 reads CASSNPWTGGWEQYF. The CDR3 nucleotides are TGTGCCAGCAGTAACCCCTGGACAGGGGGCTGGGAGCAGTACTTC.

J is TRBJ1-2 and V is TRBV2; D might be TRBD1 (5 bases). Germline CDR1 reads SNHLY; CDR2 reads FYNNEI. The CDR3 covers 14 residues. V gave up 7 bases and J gave up 4 bases, with 16 bases separating them. This CDR3 reads CASKLGAQTYGYTF. The DNA for the CDR3 is TGTGCCAGCAAGCTTGGGGCGCAGACCTATGGCTACACCTTC.

This sequence joins TRBV5-1 and TRBJ2-5; D might be TRBD1 (5 bases). Germline-derived CDR1 and CDR2 are SGHRS and YFSETQ. The CDR3 length is 15 residues. Trimming pared 3 bases from V and 4 bases from J, leaving 16 bases between. The CDR3, as DNA: TGCGCCAGCAGCTCGACGACAGTTAGGGGAGAGACCCAGTACTTC. Its translation: CASSSTTVRGETQYF.

The J gene is TRBJ2-3, the V gene TRBV6-5, with a weak D call TRBD2 (6 bases). Trimming stripped 6 bases from V and 4 bases from J, with 17 bases between. This CDR3 spans 15 amino acids. CDR1 is MNHEY, CDR2 SVGAGI, per germline. The CDR3 loop is CASRPTGSQADTQYF. The CDR3 DNA reads as TGTGCCAGCAGACCAACCGGGAGCCAGGCAGATACGCAGTATTTT.

CDR3 sequence (DNA): TGCGCCAGCAGCTTGGTAGCTAGCGGGGGGGCAGATACGCAGTATTTT. Protein sequence: CASSLVASGGADTQYF. The chain joins TRBV5-1 to TRBJ2-3, with 12 bases fitting TRBD2. The ends lost 0 bases at V and 4 bases at J; junction bases unmatched: 3. The CDR3 is 16 residues long. Germline V lookup: CDR1 SGHRS, CDR2 YFSETQ.

The rearrangement links TRBV6-1 to TRBJ1-5, with no clear D. The CDR3 sequence is 13 residues long. Germline CDR1 reads MNHNS; CDR2 reads SASEGT. The germline V and J ends were trimmed by 3 bases and 9 bases, with 12 bases remaining between them. The CDR3 region has the DNA TGTGCCAGCAGTGATACCGATTTTCGGCCCCAGCATTTT. Translating gives CASSDTDFRPQHF.

J is TRBJ1-2 and V is TRBV7-9; the D is unclear. The CDR3 spans 12 residues. Germline V gene sequence: CDR1 SEHNR, CDR2 FQNEAQ (reference sequence). Trimming pared 3 bases from V and 8 bases from J, leaving 10 bases between. The CDR3 here is CASSFEFSGYTF. Written as DNA, the CDR3 is TGTGCCAGCAGCTTCGAGTTCTCCGGCTACACCTTC.

This rearrangement joins TRBV5-1 to TRBJ2-3; either TRBD1 or TRBD2 may fit D (6 bases each). This CDR3 is 15 amino acids long. Trimming stripped 2 bases from V and 1 base from J, with 11 bases between. Germline V lookup: CDR1 SGHRS, CDR2 YFSETQ. CDR3 coding DNA: TGCGCCAGCAGCTTCGGGGGCCCCCGCACAGATACGCAGTATTTT. This encodes CASSFGGPRTDTQYF.

Only a few counts were recorded for this clone. The rearrangement uses TRBV10-3 and TRBJ1-2; 9 bases line up with TRBD1. CDR1 and CDR2 from the germline V gene are ENHRY and SYGVKD. The CDR3 totals 16 residues. With 3 bases clipped from V and 8 bases from J, the junction kept 13 bases outside the gene matches. In DNA form, the CDR3 reads TGTGCCATCAGTGACCCCGGGGACAGGGCAGCGGAGGGCTACACCTTC. Its translation is CAISDPGDRAAEGYTF.